One and the same sample provided the 24 T cell receptor beta chains below, sequenced in a study of blood T cells in healthy people across ages (dated by TCRdb to between 2015 and 2016). Library prep was done by 5' RACE. Sequencer: Illumina HiSeq 2500. A second about 6 to 11 cycle PCR used a sample-barcoded 5' primer and a J-beta primer mix. TCRdb reworked the public reads: Q25 trimming with fastp, MiXCR clone assembly, productive beta chains retained. Every entry covers one CDR3 protein and lists the most common genes and DNA from its rows. The sample table lists just under 900,000 distinct CDR3 sequences, 25% to 35% of them with a count of one. About 18% of the sample rests with the top ten. The sample was blood. The receptor source for this set is an elderly woman in good health.

This clonotype has just a few counts. V is TRBV5-6 and J is TRBJ1-3; no clear D. V was trimmed by 0 bases and J by 3 bases, leaving 10 bases between them. There are 15 residues in the CDR3. Germline CDR1 and CDR2: SGHDT and YYEEEE. CDR3 amino acids: CASSLGGPYGNTIYF. CDR3 in DNA: TGTGCCAGCAGCTTGGGAGGACCTTATGGAAACACCATATATTTT.

This clonotype has more than one count but fewer than ten. Germline is not matched at one junction end, which may reflect a read error. J is TRBJ1-6 and V is TRBV12-3 or TRBV12-4, with 9 bases matching TRBD1. CDR3 length: 15 amino acids. The CDR3 loop reads CASSFMGQGNSPPHF. For the CDR3, the DNA is TGTGCCAGCAGTTTCATGGGACAGGGCAATTCACCCCCCCACTTT.

Concerning this clonotype itself: A clone one base away is much larger, so this may be a read error. This chain links TRBV7-2 with TRBJ1-6, with unresolved D. This CDR3 region has 13 residues. CDR1 is SGHTA, CDR2 FQGNSA, per germline. In nucleotides, the CDR3 is TGTGCCAGCAGCTTAGAGAGAAGTTCATCCCTCCACTTT. Protein: CASSLERSSSLHF.

The chain couples TRBV5-1 to TRBJ2-7; tentative D call: TRBD1 (6 bases). The CDR3 runs to 15 residues. The germline V and J ends were trimmed by 0 bases and 7 bases, with 17 bases remaining between them. CDR1 and CDR2 from the germline V gene are SGHRS and YFSETQ. As DNA, the CDR3 is TGCGCCAGCAGCTTGGGGGGCAGGCCTCAGGGGGAGCAGTACTTC. Translated, it gives CASSLGGRPQGEQYF.

In its sample, this clonotype was seen many times. The chain combines TRBV11-2 with TRBJ2-5, with D tentatively TRBD2 (5 bases). The length of the CDR3 is 19 residues. Trimming took off 5 bases at V and 4 bases at J, with 29 bases between the two ends. Germline CDR1 reads SGHAT; CDR2 reads FQNNGV. The CDR3 here is CASSPKRGGYPERRETQYF. In nucleotides, the CDR3 is TGTGCCAGCAGCCCCAAACGTGGAGGCTACCCCGAACGTAGAGAGACCCAGTACTTC.

This clonotype was picked up a small number of times. This chain links TRBV13 with TRBJ2-2; TRBD2 agrees at 7 bases. The germline CDR1 and CDR2 sequences are PRHDT and FYEKMQ (reference sequence). The J segment lost 5 bases and the V segment lost 6 bases, leaving 3 bases of the junction unmatched. The CDR3 covers 13 residues. The CDR3 coding sequence is TGTGCCAGCAGGTCCGGGGGGACCGGGGAGCTGTTTTTT. This gives the protein CASRSGGTGELFF.

This clonotype was seen a few times. The CDR3 coding sequence is TGTGCCAGCTTCTCGCAGGCGGGCAGTTCACCCCTCCACTTT. Translating gives CASFSQAGSSPLHF. The chain has TRBV28 and TRBJ1-6; D gene unclear. Germline CDR1 is MDHEN and CDR2 is SYDVKM. The CDR3 has 14 amino acids. Trimming shortened V by 8 bases and J by 9 bases, and 17 bases separated the two germline ends.

The V gene is TRBV12-3 or TRBV12-4, the J gene TRBJ1-3; D ambiguous. The CDR3 loop spans 15 amino acids. V lost 1 base and J lost 4, with 11 bases in between. As DNA, the CDR3 is TGTGCCAGCAGTTTAGGAATCTATTACGGAAACACCATATATTTT. It yields the protein CASSLGIYYGNTIYF.

To note about this clonotype: One base away lies a much larger clone, so this may be a sequencing read error. V and J are TRBV7-9 and TRBJ2-5; D gene unclear. With 0 bases removed from V and 3 bases from J, the gap between germline ends came to 11 bases. CDR3 length: 15 residues. Germline V gene sequence: CDR1 SEHNR, CDR2 FQNEAQ (reference sequence). CDR3 loop: CASSLAWQEKETQYF. The CDR3, as DNA: TGTGCCAGCAGCTTAGCGTGGCAGGAGAAAGAGACCCAGTACTTC.

This rearrangement joins TRBV5-1 to TRBJ2-2; TRBD1 matches at 10 bases. The V gene's germline CDR1 is SGHRS and CDR2 YFSETQ. The CDR3 extends over 16 amino acids. Trimming removed 2 bases from V and 6 bases from J; junction bases left unmatched: 7. CDR3 sequence: CASSLGQGGTAGELFF. In nucleotides, the CDR3 is TGCGCCAGCAGCTTAGGACAGGGGGGTACCGCCGGGGAGCTGTTTTTT. The variable domain in full, completed from reference TRBV5-1 and TRBJ2-2, reads KAGVTQTPRYLIKTRGQQVTLSCSPISGHRSVSWYQQTPGQGLQFLFEYFSETQRNKGNFPGRFSGRQFSNSRSEMNVSTLELGDSALYLCASSLGQGGTAGELFFGEGSRLTVL.

As to this clonotype: This may stem from a read error, because a much larger clone lies one nucleotide away. This chain uses TRBV11-2 with TRBJ2-3; TRBD2 agrees at 10 bases. CDR1 is SGHAT, CDR2 FQNNGV, per germline. The CDR3 is 15 amino acids. CDR3 nucleotide sequence: TGTACCAGCAGCCCGAGCGGGGGGGACACAGATACGCAGTATTTT. Translated, it gives CTSSPSGGDTDTQYF.

In its sample, this clonotype was seen a few times. The chain combines TRBV10-3 with TRBJ2-1; 10 bases line up with TRBD2. The CDR3 spans 14 residues. The V gene end was trimmed by 6 bases and the J gene end by 8 bases; junction bases not matched to a gene: 7. The germline V gene has CDR1 ENHRY and CDR2 SYGVKD. This CDR3 is CAISLAGALDEQFF. The CDR3 DNA follows: TGTGCCATCAGCCTAGCGGGGGCCTTGGATGAGCAGTTCTTC.

The V call is TRBV6-5, the J call TRBJ1-3; 7 nucleotides match TRBD1. CDR3 length: 19 amino acids. Germline V gives CDR1 MNHEY, CDR2 SVGAGI. The trim removed 4 bases at V and 0 bases at J, leaving 15 bases unmatched. CDR3 sequence reads: CASSSWTGGGLLSGNTIYF. In DNA, the CDR3 is TGTGCCAGCAGTTCCTGGACAGGAGGGGGCCTCCTCTCTGGAAACACCATATATTTT.

Regarding this clonotype: This clone may be a read error of a much larger clone one base away. V is TRBV18 and J is TRBJ2-5; D unresolved. The DNA end lines up better with TRBJ2-7; the J call may be wrong. CDR3 length: 16 residues. The germline CDR1 and CDR2 sequences are KGHSH and LQKENI. DNA of the CDR3: TGTGCCAGCTCACCACGTTTGGGATCCCCTTACTCCGAGCAGTACTTC. It is translated as CASSPRLGSPYSEQYF.

Regarding this clonotype: One end of the junction fails to match germline, which may point to a read error. This rearrangement joins TRBV12-3 or TRBV12-4 to TRBJ1-2; D remains unclear. The CDR3 loop spans 15 amino acids. The CDR3 DNA reads TGTGCCAGCAGTCCCCGCGTGGGATCTAACTATGGCCACACCTTC. Translating gives CASSPRVGSNYGHTF.

Only a few counts were recorded for this clonotype. J is TRBJ2-1 and V is TRBV2; 10 nucleotides line up with TRBD1. This CDR3 has 15 residues. Trimming at V came to 7 bases and at J to 7 bases, leaving 10 bases not matched to a gene. Germline assignment: CDR1 SNHLY and CDR2 FYNNEI. DNA of the CDR3: TGTGCCAGCACCAGCGACAGGGGGCTATGGAATGAGCAGTTCTTC. This encodes CASTSDRGLWNEQFF.

The CDR3 loop is CASSLLTVGRTDTQYF. Here the CDR3 DNA reads TGCGCCAGCAGCTTGCTTACGGTGGGTCGCACAGATACGCAGTATTTT. The V and J genes are TRBV5-1 and TRBJ2-3; the D is unclear. Germline CDR1 SGHRS, CDR2 YFSETQ. The ends were cut back, 1 base at V and 1 base at J, with 13 bases in the middle. There are 16 residues in the CDR3.

This clonotype was observed at least ten times. The rearrangement joins TRBV24-1 to TRBJ2-5; the D is unclear. The CDR3 contains 17 residues. Germline-derived CDR1 and CDR2 are KGHDR and SFDVKD. V lost 3 bases to trimming and J lost 1 base, with 17 bases between them. CDR3 residues: CATSDPVAVKSQETQYF. Here the CDR3 DNA reads TGTGCCACCAGTGATCCCGTGGCAGTGAAGAGCCAAGAGACCCAGTACTTC.

The rearrangement links TRBV7-2 to TRBJ2-5, with TRBD2 matching over 16 bases. The CDR3 has 18 residues. After removal of 5 bases from V and 6 bases from J, the junction contained 12 bases not matched to a gene. Per the germline V gene, CDR1 is SGHTA and CDR2 is FQGNSA. CDR3 nucleotides: TGTGCCAGCAGCCCCGGGACTAGCGGGGGGGATGTAGCAAAGACCCAGTACTTC. It specifies CASSPGTSGGDVAKTQYF.

The V gene is TRBV2, the J gene TRBJ2-6; D call uncertain. The CDR3 is 15 residues long. Germline CDR1 SNHLY, CDR2 FYNNEI. The germline V and J ends were trimmed by 5 bases and 0 bases, with 8 bases remaining between them. CDR3 protein: CASSFLPSGANVLTF. The CDR3 DNA follows: TGTGCCAGCAGTTTTCTGCCCTCTGGGGCCAACGTCCTGACTTTC.

The chain carries TRBV5-6 and TRBJ2-5, with D perhaps being TRBD1 or TRBD2 (5 bases each). Trimming removed 4 bases at V and 5 bases at J, with 12 bases between. Germline V gene lookup returns CDR1 SGHDT and CDR2 YYEEEE. The CDR3 is made up of 13 amino acids. The CDR3: CASSGGIGETQYF. The CDR3 DNA is TGTGCCAGCAGCGGGGGTATTGGGGAGACCCAGTACTTC.

A note on this clonotype: One base away lies a much larger clone, so this may be a sequencing read error. The CDR3 sequence is CASSYGAADTQYF. The CDR3 DNA reads TGTGCCAGCAGTTACGGGGCTGCAGATACGCAGTATTTT. This chain uses TRBV6-2 or TRBV6-3 with TRBJ2-3, with a weak D call TRBD1 (5 bases). The ends were cut back, 2 bases at V and 4 bases at J, with 7 bases in the middle. This CDR3 has 13 residues. Germline V gene lookup returns CDR1 MNHEY and CDR2 SVGEGT.

The table lists this clonotype with a few counts. A much larger clone lies one base from this, so it may be a read error. This sequence joins TRBV11-2 and TRBJ2-5; 13 bases fit TRBD2. The CDR3 runs 15 residues. J was trimmed by 11 bases and V by 3 bases; bases with no gene match: 9. Germline CDR1 SGHAT, CDR2 FQNNGV. In DNA, the CDR3 is TGTGCCAGCAGCTTTACTAGCGGGGGGGCAGGGGAGCAGTACTTC. It codes for CASSFTSGGAGEQYF.

Regarding this clonotype: A read error is possible here, since a much larger clone lies one base away. The chain employs TRBV2 and TRBJ1-2; 8 bases fit TRBD1. The germline V gene encodes CDR1 SNHLY and CDR2 FYNNEI. CDR3 length: 13 residues. CDR3 nucleotides: TGTGCCAGCAGTGTCAGGGGGCAAAATGGCTGCACCTTC. As protein: CASSVRGQNGCTF.